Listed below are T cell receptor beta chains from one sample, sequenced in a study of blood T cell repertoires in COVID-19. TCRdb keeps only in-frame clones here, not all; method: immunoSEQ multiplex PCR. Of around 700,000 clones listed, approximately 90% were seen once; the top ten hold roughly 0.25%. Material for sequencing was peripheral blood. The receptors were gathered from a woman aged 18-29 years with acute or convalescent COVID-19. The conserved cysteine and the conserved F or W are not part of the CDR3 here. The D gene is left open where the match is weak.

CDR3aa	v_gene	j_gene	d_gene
ASSPRQGQGTEAF	TRBV2	TRBJ1-1	TRBD1
ASSLGLWGGNTEAF	TRBV7-6	TRBJ1-1	-
ASGALGYGYT	TRBV12-3/TRBV12-4	TRBJ1-2	-
ASSDSPGGAAGELF	TRBV6-4	TRBJ2-2	-
ASSQDHHRRGNSPLH	TRBV3-1/TRBV3-2	TRBJ1-6	-
ASSADQRPGTEAF	TRBV5-1	TRBJ1-1	-
ASSLGQWGYT	TRBV7-9	TRBJ1-2	-
AWSVGVGNTIY	TRBV30	TRBJ1-3	-
ASSYDRAGGYT	TRBV6-5	TRBJ1-2	TRBD1
ASSLLVNNEQF	TRBV11-3	TRBJ2-1	-
ASSLEDRVIGELF	TRBV5-1	TRBJ2-2	TRBD1
ASSIRSGGGYNEQF	TRBV19	TRBJ2-1	TRBD2
ASSPETSGGMGTQY	TRBV5-1	TRBJ2-5	TRBD2
ASSILAGRGDTQY	TRBV28	TRBJ2-3	TRBD2
ASSQDRGQNTEAF	TRBV4-1	TRBJ1-1	-
ASSKQGYEQY	TRBV5-4	TRBJ2-7	-